This T cell receptor beta chain is from a study of beta chain features in type 1 diabetes. The CDR3 is 12 residues long. Germline loops: CDR1 GTSNPN, CDR2 SVGIG (reference sequence). V lost 8 bases, J lost 1 base, and 3 bases stayed unmatched. Investigators reverse transcribed all isolated RNA, so they sequenced expressed TCRB transcripts. Clones were sequenced by immunoSEQ multiplex PCR, and TCRdb holds only the in-frame ones, with some missing. The sample has hundreds of thousands of clones, about 10% seen once. The sequencing input was naive CD4+ T cells from blood. The chain employs TRBV30 and TRBJ1-2, with TRBD1 matching over 8 bases. The TCR originated in a woman under 30 in good health. Here the CDR3 reads CAGTGLNYGYTF. The DNA for the CDR3 is TGTGCCGGGACAGGCCTTAACTATGGCTACACCTTC.